This T cell receptor (beta chain) was sequenced in a study of vaccination and CD4 T cells after COVID-19. CDR3 length: 16 residues. Germline CDR1 and CDR2: SGHNT and YENEEA. Specified treatment: roughly ten-day PBMC culture with coronavirus spike peptide pools or control peptides (ViraFEST assay). ViraFEST relied on peptide pools to expand antigen-specific T cells; the TCRs were sequenced afterward. Oncomine TCR Beta short-read sequencing was applied to DNA from cultured CD4+ T cells. TCRdb reprocessed the PCR reads via MiXCR and lists one record per CDR3 protein. The sample carries 8,000 or so distinct CDR3 sequences, 15% to 25% recorded once. Only a few counts were recorded for this clonotype. Its antigen is not identified. The junction departs from the called germline gene at one end, perhaps through a read error.

The genes are TRBV11-3 and TRBJ1-1, with D possibly matching TRBD1 (5 bases). The sample consisted of CD4+ T cells from blood, cultured in vitro, taken after SARS-CoV-2 vaccination. This receptor was taken from a human donor who had recovered from COVID-19. The DNA for the CDR3 is TGTGCCAGCAGCCTAGACGGTGGGGGGTCGAACACTGAAGCTTTCTTT. Amino acids: CASSLDGGGSNTEAFF. Based on the CDR3 plus reference TRBV11-3 and TRBJ1-1, the full variable domain is EAGVVQSPRYKIIEKKQPVAFWCNPISGHNTLYWYLQNLGQGPELLIRYENEEAVDDSQLPKDRFSAERLKGVDSTLKIQPAELGDSAVYLCASSLDGGGSNTEAFFGQGTRLTVV.